The 32 T cell receptor beta chains given below trace back to one sample, sequenced in a study of control samples from healthy donors and cancer patients. The repertoire was sequenced with immunoSEQ multiplex PCR; TCRdb's copy has only in-frame clones and lacks some. Of about 190,000 clones in the sample, over 80% are singletons; the top ten hold approximately 2%. The material sequenced was blood. All receptors derive from a man younger than 40 in good health.

The chain's CDR3 is CSASERQETQYF. CDR3 bases: TGCAGCGCTAGCGAACGCCAAGAGACCCAGTACTTC. The chain employs TRBV29-1 and TRBJ2-5; a weak D match, TRBD2 (6 bases). The CDR3 length is 12 residues. Between the trimmed V and J ends, which lost 7 bases and 1 base, there was a span of 10 bases. Germline V lookup: CDR1 SQVTM, CDR2 ANQGSEA.

The chain has TRBV24-1 and TRBJ1-5; D is undetermined. The CDR3 length is 13 residues. CDR1 is KGHDR, CDR2 SFDVKD, per germline. Trimming cost V 0 bases and J 6 bases, with 5 bases left between them. CDR3 loop: CATSDLGSQPQHF. CDR3 nucleotide sequence: TGTGCCACCAGTGATTTGGGGTCTCAGCCCCAGCATTTT.

DNA of the CDR3: TGTGCTAGTGCCCAGGGTGGGACAGGCTCATACGAGCAGTACTTC. Amino acid sequence: CASAQGGTGSYEQYF. The V call is TRBV12-5, the J call TRBJ2-7; 8 nucleotides line up with TRBD1. Germline V gene lookup returns CDR1 LGHNT and CDR2 FRNRAP. The CDR3 contains 15 residues. The V gene end was trimmed by 7 bases and the J gene end by 4 bases; junction bases not matched to a gene: 12.

This clone was counted once. The chain couples TRBV10-2 to TRBJ1-1; 10 positions match TRBD1. The CDR3 runs 15 residues. CDR1 and CDR2 (germline): WSHSY, SAAADI. V shed 2 bases, J shed 7 bases, and the junction held 7 bases outside the gene matches. The CDR3 sequence: CASSEVTGGASEAFF. The CDR3 region has the DNA TGCGCCAGCAGTGAGGTGACAGGGGGCGCGAGTGAAGCTTTCTTT.

This clone was picked up one time. The chain employs TRBV12-5 and TRBJ1-3; unclear D gene. Trimming removed 2 bases at V and 2 bases at J, with 13 bases between. The CDR3 extends over 16 amino acids. CDR1 is LGHNT, CDR2 FRNRAP, per germline. The CDR3 coding sequence is TGTGCTAGTGGTTTGTCGGTTGGAATTGCTGGAAACACCATATATTTT. It translates to CASGLSVGIAGNTIYF. The complete variable domain, with remaining parts taken from reference TRBV12-5 and TRBJ1-3, reads DARVTQTPRHKVTEMGQEVTMRCQPILGHNTVFWYRQTMMQGLELLAYFRNRAPLDDSGMPKDRFSAEMPDATLATLKIQPSEPRDSAVYFCASGLSVGIAGNTIYFGEGSWLTVV.

J is TRBJ1-5 and V is TRBV2, with 8 nucleotides matching TRBD1. Trimming at V came to 7 bases and at J to 7 bases, leaving 9 bases not matched to a gene. CDR3 length equals 14 residues. CDR1 is SNHLY and CDR2 is FYNNEI in the germline V gene. In DNA, the CDR3 is TGTGCCAGCAAGGAAGTGGACAGGGCACAGCCCCAGCATTTT. Translating gives CASKEVDRAQPQHF.

The chain joins TRBV5-5 to TRBJ1-1; 10 nucleotides match TRBD1. Germline lookup yields CDR1 SGHKS and CDR2 YYEKEE (reference sequence). The CDR3 loop spans 15 amino acids. V was clipped by 5 bases and J by 5 bases; unmatched bases: 9. The CDR3 here is CASSQTGGASTEAFF. For the CDR3, the DNA is TGTGCCAGCAGTCAGACAGGGGGCGCTTCGACTGAAGCTTTCTTT.

This chain links TRBV23-1 with TRBJ2-7, with 7 bases lining up with TRBD2. TRBV23-1 carries the ORF label, with uncertain function. CDR3 length equals 14 residues. With 2 bases clipped from V and 3 bases from J, the junction kept 4 bases outside the gene matches. The CDR3 protein is CASSQSGDFYEQYF. DNA of the CDR3: TGCGCCAGCAGTCAAAGCGGGGACTTCTACGAGCAGTACTTC.

The chain uses TRBV21-1 and TRBJ2-1; the table gives TRBD2 as D, unverified against the DNA. TRBV21-1 has pseudogene status. The CDR3 is 18 residues long. DNA for the CDR3: TGTGCCAGCAGCAAAGTTGGGTATGAGCGGGGGGGCTTCAATGAGCAGTTCTTC. This encodes CASSKVGYERGGFNEQFF.

This clone was observed a handful of times. The chain's CDR3 is CASSLDASTEAFF. Here the CDR3 DNA reads TGTGCCAGCAGCTTGGACGCCAGCACTGAAGCTTTCTTT. The V call is TRBV5-5, the J call TRBJ1-1; D remains ambiguous. Germline CDR1 and CDR2: SGHKS and YYEKEE (reference sequence). V was shortened by 0 bases and J by 4 bases, with 7 bases between the two germline ends. This CDR3 contains 13 residues.

This chain connects TRBV9 to TRBJ1-4; D possibly corresponds to TRBD1 (6 bases). Trimming pared 4 bases from V and 7 bases from J, leaving 17 bases between. This CDR3 region has 15 residues. CDR1 SGDLS and CDR2 YYNGEE come from the germline V gene. For the CDR3, the DNA is TGTGCCAGCAGCCCCGGGCCGGGGGCGGGTGAAAAACTGTTTTTT. It yields the protein CASSPGPGAGEKLFF.

The rearrangement joins TRBV12-3 or TRBV12-4 to TRBJ1-3; no firm D call. Trimming stripped 6 bases from V and 2 bases from J, with 8 bases between. This CDR3 has 13 amino acids. The CDR3 DNA follows: TGTGCCAGCAGAAAAGAAGCTGGAAACACCATATATTTT. As protein: CASRKEAGNTIYF.

Concerning this clone: A read error may account for a junction end that differs from germline. The chain recombines TRBV2 with TRBJ1-6; 9 positions match TRBD1. This CDR3 region has 15 residues. In germline, CDR1 is SNHLY, CDR2 FYNNEI. CDR3 sequence: CASTPDRGNNSPPHF. DNA of the CDR3: TGTGCCAGCACCCCGGACAGGGGTAATAATTCACCCCCCCACTTT.

CDR3 nucleotides: TGTGCCAGCAGCTGGGCGCCGGGTCGAATTAGCAATCAGCCCCAGCATTTT. Encoded protein: CASSWAPGRISNQPQHF. The chain has TRBV5-8 and TRBJ1-5; D is unclear. The germline CDR1 and CDR2 sequences are SGHTS and YDEGEE. The CDR3 totals 17 residues. The ends were cut back, 3 bases at V and 0 bases at J, with 16 bases in the middle.

The genes are TRBV2 and TRBJ1-6; 10 bases are a match to TRBD1. Per the germline V gene, CDR1 is SNHLY and CDR2 is FYNNEI. V lost 2 bases, J lost 7 bases, and 5 bases stayed unmatched. The CDR3 loop spans 16 amino acids. The CDR3 DNA reads as TGTGCCAGCAGTGAAACCGGACAGGGGGGCAATTCACCCCTCCACTTT. As protein: CASSETGQGGNSPLHF.

This clone was seen only a few times. V usage is TRBV6-1 and J usage is TRBJ1-2; D is ambiguous. V was pared by 3 bases and J by 1 base, with 3 bases between. The CDR3 loop spans 12 amino acids. Germline-derived CDR1 and CDR2 are MNHNS and SASEGT. The DNA of the CDR3 is TGTGCCAGCAGTGATTTTAACTATGGCTACACCTTC. It is translated as CASSDFNYGYTF.

This chain joins TRBV7-9 and TRBJ1-1; no definite D call. Trimming removed 0 bases at V and 1 base at J, with 3 bases between. The V gene's germline CDR1 is SEHNR and CDR2 FQNEAQ (reference sequence). CDR3 length: 13 residues. Here the CDR3 reads CASSLATNTEAFF. DNA of the CDR3: TGTGCCAGCAGCTTAGCCACGAACACTGAAGCTTTCTTT.

This sequence joins TRBV27 and TRBJ2-2; D may be TRBD1 (5 bases). CDR3 length equals 15 residues. The germline CDR1 and CDR2 sequences are MNHEY and SMNVEV (reference sequence). V lost 3 bases and J lost 0, with 8 bases in between. Written as DNA, the CDR3 is TGTGCCAGCAGTTTTGGACATCCGAACACCGGGGAGCTGTTTTTT. This sequence encodes CASSFGHPNTGELFF.

The J gene is TRBJ2-2, the V gene TRBV4-1, with a tentative D call TRBD2 (7 bases). There are 18 residues in the CDR3. Deletions cut 3 bases from V and 4 bases from J, with 21 bases between. The germline CDR1 and CDR2 sequences are MGHRA and YSYEKL. The CDR3 nucleotides are TGCGCCAGCAGCCAGAGGAGCGGGGCAGGGGCTACCACCGGGGAGCTGTTTTTT. Translating gives CASSQRSGAGATTGELFF.

The V call is TRBV27, the J call TRBJ2-7; maybe TRBD1 (6 bases). The germline V gene has CDR1 MNHEY and CDR2 SMNVEV (reference sequence). This CDR3 has 13 residues. Trimming left V 4 bases short and J 4 bases short, with 11 bases between. CDR3: CASSSGTPYEQYF. CDR3 DNA sequence: TGTGCCAGCAGTTCCGGGACACCTTACGAGCAGTACTTC.

Of note for this clone: The identical CDR3 is also encoded by other nucleotide sequences in the sample. The rearrangement joins TRBV9 to TRBJ2-3; 9 bases are a match to TRBD1. This CDR3 spans 16 amino acids. The V gene's germline CDR1 is SGDLS and CDR2 YYNGEE. Trimming took 1 base from V and 4 from J; bases not matched to a gene: 7. Written as DNA, the CDR3 is TGTGCCAGCAGCGTAAGCCTGGACAGGGGCTCAGATACGCAGTATTTT. Encoded protein: CASSVSLDRGSDTQYF.

The chain's CDR3 is CASSLFGGGQVNEQFF. CDR3 nucleotide sequence: TGTGCCAGCAGTTTATTCGGGGGGGGCCAAGTAAATGAGCAGTTCTTC. The chain uses TRBV27 and TRBJ2-1, with TRBD2 matching 8 bases. Germline CDR1 reads MNHEY; CDR2 reads SMNVEV (reference sequence). The junction had 9 bases not matched to a gene; V was cut back by 1 base and J by 7 bases. This CDR3 spans 16 amino acids.

The V gene is TRBV7-7, the J gene TRBJ1-1; 8 bases are a match to TRBD1. The germline CDR1 and CDR2 sequences are SSHAT and FNYEAQ (reference sequence). J gave up 6 bases and V 5 bases, and 5 bases lay outside the gene matches. The CDR3 loop spans 13 amino acids. The CDR3 nucleotides read TGTGCCAGCAGCCCAGACAGGGGATCTGAAGCTTTCTTT. This gives the protein CASSPDRGSEAFF.

V and J are TRBV3-1 (or the pseudogene TRBV3-2) and TRBJ1-1; TRBD1 is a possible D gene (5 bases). CDR1 LGHDT and CDR2 YNNKEL come from the germline V gene (reference sequence). V lost 3 bases and J lost 7, with 12 bases in between. The CDR3 contains 13 residues. Written as DNA, the CDR3 is TGTGCCAGCAGCCAGGGACGGAGATATGAAGCTTTCTTT. Translating it yields CASSQGRRYEAFF.

The V call is TRBV30, the J call TRBJ1-2; D is unresolved. CDR3 length equals 14 residues. Germline V CDR1 and CDR2: GTSNPN, SVGIG (reference sequence). The germline V and J ends were trimmed by 2 bases and 0 bases, with 10 bases remaining between them. CDR3 amino acids: CAWSLGGANYGYTF. DNA for the CDR3: TGTGCCTGGAGTTTGGGAGGAGCTAACTATGGCTACACCTTC.

This chain uses TRBV6-5 with TRBJ2-1, with D tentatively TRBD1 or TRBD2 (5 bases each). The V end lost 0 bases, the J end lost 12 bases, and 21 bases lay between the germline ends. Germline loops: CDR1 MNHEY, CDR2 SVGAGI. The CDR3 loop spans 16 amino acids. The CDR3 bases are TGTGCCAGCAGTTACTCGGAGCGACCCGGGCATGGGGGGCAGTTCTTC. This codes for CASSYSERPGHGGQFF.

The chain couples TRBV18 to TRBJ2-1; the match to TRBD1 covers 7 bases. CDR1 KGHSH and CDR2 LQKENI come from the germline V gene. Unmatched junction bases numbered 6, after V lost 5 bases and J lost 8 bases. This CDR3 is 13 amino acids long. CDR3 in amino acids: CASSFRQGDEQFF. Written as DNA, the CDR3 is TGTGCCAGCTCATTCCGACAGGGCGATGAGCAGTTCTTC.

The rearrangement joins TRBV19 to TRBJ1-5; D might be TRBD1 (6 bases). Deletions cut 6 bases from V and 7 bases from J, with 13 bases between. The CDR3 is 13 residues long. Germline V CDR1 and CDR2: LNHDA, SQIVND (reference sequence). CDR3 bases: TGTGCCAGTAGCAGACAGGCCTGGCAGCCCCAGCATTTT. Amino acids: CASSRQAWQPQHF.

The rearrangement links TRBV10-3 to TRBJ1-6, with 10 bases identical to TRBD1. Germline assignment: CDR1 ENHRY and CDR2 SYGVKD. Trimming took 10 bases from V and 9 from J; bases not matched to a gene: 6. This CDR3 has 13 residues. CDR3 sequence reads: CATRDRGISPLHF. DNA of the CDR3: TGTGCCACCAGGGACAGGGGAATTTCACCCCTCCACTTT.

Only one count was recorded for this clone. The chain uses TRBV24-1 and TRBJ1-6; unclear D gene. V shed 6 bases and J shed 8 bases, with 10 bases lying between them. The CDR3 contains 13 residues. From germline, CDR1 is KGHDR and CDR2 SFDVKD. The CDR3 DNA reads as TGTGCCACCAGTCCACACTCGGATTCACCCCTCCACTTT. Amino acid sequence: CATSPHSDSPLHF.

This clone was counted once. The chain combines TRBV7-9 with TRBJ2-1, with TRBD2 matching over 13 bases. The CDR3 is made up of 16 amino acids. The V segment lost 5 bases and the J segment 3 bases; nucleotides outside the gene matches: 4. The germline gives CDR1 SEHNR, CDR2 FQNEAQ (reference sequence). The chain's CDR3 is CASSLLAGGLYNEQFF. CDR3 nucleotides: TGTGCCAGCAGCCTACTAGCGGGGGGGCTCTACAATGAGCAGTTCTTC.

The rearrangement uses TRBV18 and TRBJ1-1, with D perhaps matching TRBD1 (5 bases). Germline CDR1 KGHSH, CDR2 LQKENI. Trimming stripped 1 base from V and 7 bases from J, with 16 bases between. This CDR3 has 15 amino acids. For the CDR3, the DNA is TGTGCCAGCTCACCACGCTCGGGACGAACCGATGAAGCTTTCTTT. Its protein is CASSPRSGRTDEAFF.